A single sample gave rise to the 30 T cell receptor beta chains below, sequenced in a study of Graves' ophthalmopathy and Graves' hyperthyroidism. Amplification of TCR beta CDR3 regions used RNA transcripts. The first round was an RT-PCR with HTBI primers, and the second round was a multiplex PCR. TCRdb called the multiplex PCR reads again in MiXCR, with one record for every CDR3 protein. The data show around 670,000 distinct CDR3 sequences, roughly 41% seen once. Sequenced input: peripheral blood. Every receptor here comes from an adult man with Graves' ophthalmopathy.

This clonotype was counted only a few times. The V and J genes are TRBV7-2 and TRBJ2-2, with a weak D call TRBD2 (5 bases). This CDR3 region has 15 residues. The germline gives CDR1 SGHTA, CDR2 FQGNSA. Trimming stripped 0 bases from V and 4 bases from J, with 9 bases between. The CDR3 DNA reads as TGTGCCAGCAGCTTAGCGGGAGAGCGCACCGGGGAGCTGTTTTTT. It translates to CASSLAGERTGELFF.

Ten or more counts support this clonotype. CDR3 DNA sequence: TGTGCCAGCAGTGAAATATTTAGGGGGGCAGGACCCAACGTCCTGACTTTC. It codes for CASSEIFRGAGPNVLTF. The rearrangement uses TRBV25-1 and TRBJ2-6; D tentatively fits TRBD1 or TRBD2 (6 bases each). The germline V and J ends were trimmed by 2 bases and 8 bases, with 19 bases remaining between them. Germline CDR1 reads MGHDK; CDR2 reads SYGVNS. This CDR3 spans 17 amino acids.

In this sample, this clonotype turned up many times. This rearrangement joins TRBV29-1 to TRBJ1-1; 10 nucleotides match TRBD1. The germline gives CDR1 SQVTM, CDR2 ANQGSEA. V was pared by 8 bases and J by 6 bases, with 9 bases of the junction left unmatched. The CDR3 is 13 amino acids. The CDR3 sequence: CSLRQGAWSEAFF. The CDR3 nucleotides read TGCAGCTTACGACAGGGGGCCTGGTCTGAAGCTTTCTTT.

The rearrangement joins TRBV29-1 to TRBJ2-6; TRBD1 aligns across 11 bases. The germline V gene has CDR1 SQVTM and CDR2 ANQGSEA. V was pared by 4 bases and J by 11 bases, with 7 bases of the junction left unmatched. CDR3 length: 14 residues. CDR3 bases: TGCAGCGTTGTGAGGGACAGGGGGACCTACGTCCTGACTTTC. Protein product: CSVVRDRGTYVLTF.

This chain links TRBV7-2 with TRBJ2-5; a weak D match, TRBD1 (7 bases). The germline V gene encodes CDR1 SGHTA and CDR2 FQGNSA. The V and J ends lost 6 bases and 2 bases respectively, with 16 bases between them. The CDR3 has 15 amino acids. The CDR3 region has the DNA TGTGCCAGCAGTTACCCCGCAGGGGGGCAAGAGACCCAGTACTTC. Its protein is CASSYPAGGQETQYF.

In this sample, this clonotype turned up many times. CDR3 sequence (DNA): TGCAGCGCGGGACAGGGATTCTCTGGAAACACCATATATTTT. The encoded protein is CSAGQGFSGNTIYF. The chain employs TRBV29-1 and TRBJ1-3; 9 nucleotides line up with TRBD1. Germline CDR1 reads SQVTM; CDR2 reads ANQGSEA. Trimming at V came to 7 bases and at J to 0 bases, leaving 4 bases not matched to a gene. The CDR3 covers 14 residues.

Many counts were recorded for this clonotype. The J gene is TRBJ2-6, the V gene TRBV14; D is uncertain. Germline values: CDR1 SGHDN, CDR2 FVKESK. V was trimmed by 2 bases and J by 0 bases, leaving 11 bases between them. This CDR3 has 17 residues. The CDR3 here is CASSQILGNSGANVLTF. The CDR3 DNA reads as TGTGCCAGCAGCCAAATCTTGGGAAACTCTGGGGCCAACGTCCTGACTTTC.

This chain connects TRBV25-1 to TRBJ2-5; the D gene is possibly TRBD2 (6 bases). V shed 6 bases and J shed 5 bases, with 25 bases lying between them. CDR3 length equals 17 residues. Looked up from germline, CDR1 is MGHDK and CDR2 is SYGVNS. CDR3: CASSPHPGAPKEETQYF. In nucleotides, the CDR3 is TGTGCCAGCAGCCCCCACCCGGGAGCACCCAAGGAGGAGACCCAGTACTTC. Complete variable domain (other parts from reference TRBV25-1 and TRBJ2-5): EADIYQTPRYLVIGTGKKITLECSQTMGHDKMYWYQQDPGMELHLIHYSYGVNSTEKGDLSSESTVSRIRTEHFPLTLESARPSHTSQYLCASSPHPGAPKEETQYFGPGTRLLVL.

Of note for this clonotype: This may arise from a read error, as a much more abundant clone is one base away. CDR3 protein: CASSKGWDTEALF. The CDR3 bases are TGTGCTAGCAGTAAAGGGTGGGACACTGAAGCTCTCTTT. This chain connects TRBV7-7 to TRBJ1-1; tentative D call: TRBD1 (6 bases). This CDR3 region has 13 residues. Germline CDR1 is SSHAT and CDR2 is FNYEAQ (reference sequence).

This chain connects TRBV20-1 to TRBJ2-2; tentative D call: TRBD1 (6 bases). The CDR3 runs to 13 residues. Germline V CDR1 and CDR2: DFQATT, SNEGSKA (reference sequence). V was pared by 6 bases and J by 5 bases, with 13 bases between. The DNA for the CDR3 is TGCAGTGCGTCGGCAGGGGTGACCGGGGAGCTGTTTTTT. This sequence encodes CSASAGVTGELFF.

V is TRBV7-2 and J is TRBJ2-7; D gene unclear. Trimming stripped 5 bases from V and 4 bases from J, with 15 bases between. CDR1 is SGHTA and CDR2 is FQGNSA in the germline V gene. There are 14 residues in the CDR3. CDR3 nucleotide sequence: TGTGCCAGCAGCCCCAACGGGCCTCTATACGAGCAGTACTTC. Encoded protein: CASSPNGPLYEQYF.

The sample holds a few counts of this clonotype. The gene calls are TRBV9 and TRBJ2-7; 7 bases line up with TRBD1. V was clipped by 0 bases and J by 2 bases; unmatched bases: 5. Germline-derived CDR1 and CDR2 are SGDLS and YYNGEE. This CDR3 is built from 15 residues. This CDR3 reads CASSVGGQVTYEQYF. The CDR3, as DNA: TGTGCCAGCAGCGTAGGAGGACAGGTTACCTACGAGCAGTACTTC.

In the case of this clonotype: Just one base apart from a much larger clone, this may be a read error. The chain joins TRBV5-5 to TRBJ2-7; D possibly corresponds to TRBD2 (6 bases). Trimming removed 4 bases from V and 1 base from J, with 9 bases in between. The CDR3 sequence is 13 residues long. Germline assignment: CDR1 SGHKS and CDR2 YYEKEE (reference sequence). The CDR3 reads CASSHGGSYEQYF. CDR3 in DNA: TGTGCCAGCAGCCACGGAGGGTCCTACGAGCAGTACTTC.

The chain uses TRBV2 and TRBJ2-3; D may be TRBD1 (6 bases). Germline loops: CDR1 SNHLY, CDR2 FYNNEI. The CDR3 extends over 14 amino acids. With 6 bases removed from V and 1 base from J, the gap between germline ends came to 11 bases. CDR3 amino acids: CASRMDRGTDTQYF. The CDR3 coding sequence is TGTGCCAGCAGAATGGACAGAGGCACAGATACGCAGTATTTT.

This clonotype was detected a few times. This rearrangement joins TRBV7-9 to TRBJ1-1; D unclear. CDR1 SEHNR and CDR2 FQNEAQ come from the germline V gene (reference sequence). The ends were cut back, 5 bases at V and 0 bases at J, with 7 bases in the middle. The CDR3 loop spans 13 amino acids. The CDR3 protein is CASSRRLNTEAFF. The CDR3, as DNA: TGTGCCAGCAGCCGGAGATTGAACACTGAAGCTTTCTTT.

This clonotype was counted ten times or more. The genes are TRBV15 and TRBJ2-5, with D uncertain. The V end was cut by 0 bases, the J end by 4 bases, with 12 bases between. The CDR3 runs 15 residues. CDR1 and CDR2 from the germline V gene are LNHNV and YYDKDF (reference sequence). The CDR3 DNA sequence: TGTGCCACCAGCAGAGAAGTCGGGCGGAGAGAGACCCAGTACTTC. Translating it yields CATSREVGRRETQYF.

The V call is TRBV29-1, the J call TRBJ1-2; 8 nucleotides agree with TRBD1. J gave up 4 bases and V 8 bases, and 3 bases lay outside the gene matches. This CDR3 is built from 11 residues. The germline CDR1 and CDR2 sequences are SQVTM and ANQGSEA. The CDR3 protein is CSLQGGYGYTF. CDR3 coding DNA: TGCAGCTTACAGGGGGGCTATGGCTACACCTTC.

There are a few counts of this clonotype. The genes are TRBV19 and TRBJ1-5; 8 nucleotides align to TRBD1. Germline CDR1 LNHDA, CDR2 SQIVND (reference sequence). Unmatched junction bases numbered 5, after V lost 10 bases and J lost 0 bases. The CDR3 is 14 amino acids. CDR3 nucleotides: TGTGCCACCAGACAGGGGTATAGCAATCAGCCCCAGCATTTT. Its protein is CATRQGYSNQPQHF.

The chain combines TRBV13 with TRBJ2-7; D gene unclear. CDR3 length: 13 amino acids. Germline CDR1 is PRHDT and CDR2 is FYEKMQ (reference sequence). V lost 5 bases, J lost 5 bases, and 13 bases lay in between. Here the CDR3 reads CASSQDAAHEQYF. As DNA, the CDR3 is TGTGCCAGCAGCCAAGACGCGGCTCACGAGCAGTACTTC.

The chain uses TRBV7-9 and TRBJ1-1; 8 bases match TRBD1. Germline V CDR1 and CDR2: SEHNR, FQNEAQ (reference sequence). Trimming cost V 6 bases and J 8 bases; bases outside gene matches: 11. The CDR3 length is 14 residues. The CDR3 sequence is CASSEAWTGWEAFF. As DNA, the CDR3 is TGTGCCAGCAGTGAAGCGTGGACAGGGTGGGAAGCTTTCTTT.

The chain joins TRBV7-2 to TRBJ1-1; possibly TRBD1 for D (6 bases). The CDR3 contains 14 residues. Germline V gene lookup returns CDR1 SGHTA and CDR2 FQGNSA. Trimming pared 1 base from V and 6 bases from J, leaving 12 bases between. Here the CDR3 DNA reads TGTGCCAGCAGCTTAGACGGGGGGCGGGCTGAAGCTTTCTTT. Translation gives CASSLDGGRAEAFF.

This clonotype was picked up a small number of times. The rearrangement uses TRBV7-9 and TRBJ2-7; maybe TRBD1 (5 bases). In germline, CDR1 is SEHNR, CDR2 FQNEAQ (reference sequence). This CDR3 is 14 amino acids long. Trimming removed 0 bases at V and 6 bases at J, with 12 bases between. CDR3 loop: CASSLASRVGEQYF. Here the CDR3 DNA reads TGTGCCAGCAGCTTAGCCTCCAGGGTGGGCGAGCAGTACTTC.

This clonotype was counted ten times or more. The rearrangement links TRBV9 to TRBJ1-2; unclear D gene. V was pared by 1 base and J by 5 bases, with 12 bases between. The germline CDR1 and CDR2 sequences are SGDLS and YYNGEE. The CDR3 is made up of 14 amino acids. In nucleotides, the CDR3 is TGTGCCAGCAGCGTAACGGCGAGCCCGTATGGCTACACCTTC. It translates to CASSVTASPYGYTF.

The rearrangement uses TRBV9 and TRBJ1-3, with D unclear. The V and J ends lost 4 bases and 0 bases respectively, with 11 bases between them. Germline V lookup: CDR1 SGDLS, CDR2 YYNGEE. This CDR3 is built from 15 residues. The CDR3 region is CASSTYSISGNTIYF. CDR3 DNA sequence: TGTGCCAGCAGCACCTACTCCATCTCTGGAAACACCATATATTTT.

As to this clonotype: No conserved phenylalanine or tryptophan ends this CDR3, so it is likely a read error. Because the CDR3's place on the DNA is in doubt, the DNA is left out and the CDR3 is given as listed by TCRdb. The rearrangement uses TRBV7-9 and TRBJ2-7. The CDR3 comprises 8 residues, both ends counted. Per germline, CDR1 SEHNR and CDR2 FQNEAQ (reference sequence). The CDR3: CASSLVWQ.

This clonotype showed up many times. The chain links TRBV24-1 to TRBJ2-2; D uncertain. Trimming shortened V by 4 bases and J by 6 bases, and 2 bases separated the two germline ends. Germline assignment: CDR1 KGHDR and CDR2 SFDVKD. This CDR3 region has 11 residues. CDR3 protein: CATSESGELFF. The DNA for the CDR3 is TGTGCCACCAGTGAGTCCGGGGAGCTGTTTTTT.

This clonotype was observed many times. The chain couples TRBV5-1 to TRBJ1-1, with 7 bases aligning to TRBD1. CDR1 is SGHRS and CDR2 is YFSETQ in the germline V gene. The V segment lost 4 bases and the J segment 8 bases; nucleotides outside the gene matches: 2. The CDR3 has 11 amino acids. CDR3 in amino acids: CASSLDREAFF. The CDR3 DNA follows: TGCGCCAGCAGCCTGGACAGGGAAGCTTTCTTT.

There are many counts of this clonotype. The junction departs from germline at one end; a sequencing error may be responsible. The V gene is TRBV5-1, the J gene TRBJ1-2; 7 bases fit TRBD1. The CDR3 is 12 amino acids. Germline CDR1 SGHRS, CDR2 YFSETQ. CDR3 sequence (DNA): TGTGCCAGCAGTTTTACAGGGGATGGCTACACCTTC. It specifies CASSFTGDGYTF.

The rearrangement links TRBV7-9 to TRBJ1-2; the match to TRBD1 covers 10 bases. V trimming: 0 bases; J trimming: 2 bases; junction bases outside the gene matches: 6. Germline CDR1 and CDR2: SEHNR and FQNEAQ (reference sequence). The CDR3 covers 17 residues. CDR3 sequence (DNA): TGTGCCAGCAGCTTAGCTTCCGGGACAGGGGCAAACTATGGCTACACCTTC. Its translation: CASSLASGTGANYGYTF.

This clonotype has a count of ten or more. The rearrangement links TRBV25-1 to TRBJ2-6, with D tentatively TRBD1 (6 bases). The germline V and J ends were trimmed by 4 bases and 4 bases, with 8 bases remaining between them. The CDR3 has 14 residues. CDR1 is MGHDK and CDR2 is SYGVNS in the germline V gene. Here the CDR3 reads CASSGTAGANVLTF. In DNA, the CDR3 is TGTGCCAGCAGTGGGACAGCCGGGGCCAACGTCCTGACTTTC.